The rows below give T cell receptor beta chains drawn from one sample of a study of T-cell memory formation after mild COVID-19. TCRdb ran MiXCR on the 5' RACE reads and lists one entry per CDR3 protein. The sample includes about 180,000 distinct CDR3 sequences, approximately 16% of them seen just once. Sequencing was carried out using PBMCs or a T cell subset sorted from them (not recorded which). Receptors originate from an adult woman who had mild COVID-19 (a few samples of this study predate the infection). Cell type and time point are not known. Each CDR3 is given without its conserved first and last residue. The order of the fields is V gene, clone size, J gene, CDR3 protein. Expanded clones are given a class, and other clones once, few, many or no size at all.

v_call: TRBV7-3; clone_size: few; j_call: TRBJ2-7; cdr3_aa: ASSLTSGSTYEQY
v_call: TRBV20-1; clone_size: few; j_call: TRBJ1-5; cdr3_aa: SARVPLGGQPQH
v_call: TRBV27; clone_size: NA; j_call: TRBJ1-2; cdr3_aa: ASAGAGASWYGYT
v_call: TRBV6-6; clone_size: few; j_call: TRBJ1-1; cdr3_aa: ASRPGTGSLNTEAF
v_call: TRBV5-1; clone_size: NA; j_call: TRBJ1-5; cdr3_aa: ASSPTGGKGQPQH
v_call: TRBV18; clone_size: few; j_call: TRBJ1-5; cdr3_aa: ASSPRQGDGNQPQH
v_call: TRBV6-5; clone_size: NA; j_call: TRBJ2-7; cdr3_aa: ASSIITGTGYEQY
v_call: TRBV5-6; clone_size: NA; j_call: TRBJ1-4; cdr3_aa: ASSYGRDEKLF
v_call: TRBV3-1; clone_size: NA; j_call: TRBJ1-1; cdr3_aa: ASSHSGGGNTEAF
v_call: TRBV24-1; clone_size: NA; j_call: TRBJ1-5; cdr3_aa: ATSDPGTGGSQPQH
v_call: TRBV12-3/TRBV12-4; clone_size: few; j_call: TRBJ1-2; cdr3_aa: ASSRQAPYQGYT
v_call: TRBV7-2; clone_size: NA; j_call: TRBJ2-7; cdr3_aa: ASSPVLSPYEQY
v_call: TRBV6-5; clone_size: few; j_call: TRBJ2-3; cdr3_aa: ASSYSRATDTQY
v_call: TRBV5-1; clone_size: NA; j_call: TRBJ1-3; cdr3_aa: ASSLEAGRVSGNTIY
v_call: TRBV25-1; clone_size: NA; j_call: TRBJ2-7; cdr3_aa: ASSDSRQGANDQY
v_call: TRBV18; clone_size: few; j_call: TRBJ1-1; cdr3_aa: ASSPRTGITEAF
v_call: TRBV6-2/TRBV6-3; clone_size: few; j_call: TRBJ2-7; cdr3_aa: ASRHWTATYEQY
v_call: TRBV27; clone_size: NA; j_call: TRBJ2-7; cdr3_aa: ASRGLAETYEQY
v_call: TRBV5-1; clone_size: few; j_call: TRBJ2-6; cdr3_aa: ASRSTGSGANVLT
v_call: TRBV6-6; clone_size: few; j_call: TRBJ2-2; cdr3_aa: ASSYYRLNTGELF
v_call: TRBV6-2/TRBV6-3; clone_size: few; j_call: TRBJ2-6; cdr3_aa: ASTRDYSGANVLT
v_call: TRBV10-3; clone_size: few; j_call: TRBJ2-5; cdr3_aa: AISGSSGRRETQY
v_call: TRBV2; clone_size: NA; j_call: TRBJ2-3; cdr3_aa: ASSQIAGLTTDTQY
v_call: TRBV5-6; clone_size: NA; j_call: TRBJ1-3; cdr3_aa: ASSLKGSGNTIY
v_call: TRBV20-1; clone_size: NA; j_call: TRBJ1-1; cdr3_aa: SARDSRGRRAEAF
v_call: TRBV7-2; clone_size: few; j_call: TRBJ2-5; cdr3_aa: ASSLHGKETQY
v_call: TRBV5-1; clone_size: many; j_call: TRBJ2-2; cdr3_aa: ASSGTSGAGELF
v_call: TRBV29-1; clone_size: few; j_call: TRBJ2-2; cdr3_aa: SGSSTGELF
v_call: TRBV12-3/TRBV12-4; clone_size: NA; j_call: TRBJ1-5; cdr3_aa: ASSFWSQPQH
v_call: TRBV12-3/TRBV12-4; clone_size: NA; j_call: TRBJ1-2; cdr3_aa: ASSPRLYGYT
v_call: TRBV20-1; clone_size: NA; j_call: TRBJ2-5; cdr3_aa: SARTENWYQETQY
v_call: TRBV5-1; clone_size: many; j_call: TRBJ2-3; cdr3_aa: ASSSGSSTDTQY
v_call: TRBV12-3/TRBV12-4; clone_size: few; j_call: TRBJ2-5; cdr3_aa: ASSKAGEETQY
v_call: TRBV3-1; clone_size: NA; j_call: TRBJ2-7; cdr3_aa: ASSPGPPSSYEQY
v_call: TRBV11-2; clone_size: few; j_call: TRBJ1-1; cdr3_aa: ASSFGTNTEAF
v_call: TRBV7-2; clone_size: NA; j_call: TRBJ2-3; cdr3_aa: ASSLADGPGTDTQY
v_call: TRBV20-1; clone_size: few; j_call: TRBJ2-2; cdr3_aa: SARVPGQGFTGELF
v_call: TRBV6-5; clone_size: NA; j_call: TRBJ2-7; cdr3_aa: ASSYSPGSSYEQY
v_call: TRBV6-5; clone_size: NA; j_call: TRBJ1-2; cdr3_aa: AGLRGTSPNYGYT
v_call: TRBV2; clone_size: once; j_call: TRBJ2-3; cdr3_aa: ARTSGQGHSTDTQY
v_call: TRBV3-1; clone_size: NA; j_call: TRBJ2-1; cdr3_aa: ASSLGTGPNEQF
v_call: TRBV6-2/TRBV6-3; clone_size: few; j_call: TRBJ2-1; cdr3_aa: ASNLGILEYEQF
v_call: TRBV6-5; clone_size: once; j_call: TRBJ1-5; cdr3_aa: ASSSQGLSNQPQH
v_call: TRBV7-2; clone_size: NA; j_call: TRBJ2-7; cdr3_aa: ASSLVAHEQY
v_call: TRBV2; clone_size: NA; j_call: TRBJ2-5; cdr3_aa: ASRVLQETQY
v_call: TRBV20-1; clone_size: few; j_call: TRBJ2-7; cdr3_aa: SARGMYEQY
v_call: TRBV6-5; clone_size: many; j_call: TRBJ1-1; cdr3_aa: ASSSPPSVAF
v_call: TRBV7-8; clone_size: few; j_call: TRBJ1-2; cdr3_aa: ASSLGQAWANYGYT
v_call: TRBV29-1; clone_size: few; j_call: TRBJ2-3; cdr3_aa: SVASSGKTDTQY
v_call: TRBV6-2/TRBV6-3; clone_size: many; j_call: TRBJ2-5; cdr3_aa: ASSYAGLAQETQY
v_call: TRBV5-5; clone_size: many; j_call: TRBJ1-3; cdr3_aa: ASSRWDAEFSGNTIY
v_call: TRBV9; clone_size: few; j_call: TRBJ2-7; cdr3_aa: ASSVGGGSTYEQY
v_call: TRBV6-1; clone_size: few; j_call: TRBJ2-7; cdr3_aa: ATTTGMKYEQY
v_call: TRBV6-5; clone_size: NA; j_call: TRBJ2-1; cdr3_aa: ASSQGLAGEQF
v_call: TRBV20-1; clone_size: NA; j_call: TRBJ2-5; cdr3_aa: SAREGGETQY